This is a list of T cell receptor beta chains from one sample in a study of OX40 agonist ivuxolimab in advanced cancers. TCRdb's table, derived via immunoSEQ multiplex PCR, lists solely in-frame clones and lacks some. The data contain about 69,000 clones, 75% to 90% of them singletons. The source was CD4+ or CD8+ T cells sorted from blood, collected in a trial of the OX40 agonist ivuxolimab. The receptor source for this set is an adult with an advanced solid tumor such as melanoma, head and neck, liver or kidney cancer. The CDR3 runs from the conserved cysteine through the conserved F or W. The order of the fields is J gene, D gene, clone size, V gene, CDR3 protein, CDR3 DNA. D genes are given only for firm matches. Clone size is given for some rows only: seen once, a few or many times, or a class if the clone is expanded.

J: TRBJ1-3
D: NA
size: NA
V: TRBV5-4
CDR3: CASSWGVRATSGNTIYF
DNA: TGTGCCAGCAGCTGGGGGGTTCGAGCCACCTCTGGAAACACCATATATTTT

J: TRBJ1-2
D: TRBD1
size: NA
V: TRBV5-6
CDR3: CASSTTGGAGYTF
DNA: TGTGCCAGCAGCACCACAGGGGGCGCCGGCTACACCTTC

J: TRBJ2-7
D: NA
size: NA
V: TRBV29-1
CDR3: CSVEETASYERYF
DNA: TGCAGCGTTGAAGAGACAGCTTCCTACGAGCGGTACTTC

J: TRBJ2-2
D: TRBD2
size: NA
V: TRBV9
CDR3: CASSVGVLLAVSTGELFF
DNA: TGTGCCAGCAGCGTAGGAGTCCTTCTAGCGGTGTCCACCGGGGAGCTGTTTTTT

J: TRBJ2-5
D: TRBD1
size: NA
V: TRBV7-7
CDR3: CASSLAPPGTGMRETQYF
DNA: TGTGCTAGCAGCTTAGCCCCCCCCGGGACAGGGATGAGAGAGACCCAGTACTTC

J: TRBJ2-7
D: TRBD1
size: NA
V: TRBV9
CDR3: CASSVGDSSYEQYF
DNA: TGTGCCAGCAGCGTAGGGGACAGTTCCTACGAGCAGTACTTC

J: TRBJ2-1
D: NA
size: NA
V: TRBV28
CDR3: CASSPTRSWEQFF
DNA: TGTGCCAGCAGTCCTACTAGGTCGTGGGAGCAGTTCTTC

J: TRBJ2-7
D: NA
size: NA
V: TRBV27
CDR3: CASSLQESYEQYF
DNA: TGTGCCAGCAGTTTACAGGAAAGTTACGAGCAGTACTTC

J: TRBJ1-1
D: TRBD1
size: NA
V: TRBV5-4
CDR3: CASSPTGGNTEAFF
DNA: TGTGCCAGCAGCCCTACAGGGGGCAACACTGAAGCTTTCTTT

J: TRBJ1-2
D: NA
size: few
V: TRBV6-5
CDR3: CASSYSGGGYTF
DNA: TGTGCCAGCAGTTACTCGGGGGGAGGCTACACCTTC

J: TRBJ2-7
D: TRBD1
size: NA
V: TRBV6-6
CDR3: CASKTPGQGSYEQYF
DNA: TGTGCCAGCAAGACGCCGGGACAGGGATCCTACGAGCAGTACTTC

J: TRBJ2-2
D: NA
size: NA
V: TRBV4-1
CDR3: CASSRSNTGELFF
DNA: TGCGCCAGCAGCCGGTCGAACACCGGGGAGCTGTTTTTT

J: TRBJ2-7
D: TRBD1
size: NA
V: TRBV15
CDR3: CATTQGTGAIWQYF
DNA: TGTGCCACCACCCAGGGGACAGGGGCGATTTGGCAGTACTTC

J: TRBJ2-1
D: TRBD2
size: NA
V: TRBV11-2
CDR3: CASRQDIAGIYNEQFF
DNA: TGTGCCAGCAGGCAAGATATAGCGGGGATCTACAATGAGCAGTTCTTC

J: TRBJ2-7
D: NA
size: NA
V: TRBV6-5
CDR3: CASSTGSTYEQYF
DNA: TGTGCCAGCAGTACCGGGTCAACCTACGAGCAGTACTTC

J: TRBJ1-2
D: TRBD1
size: NA
V: TRBV7-9
CDR3: CASSHGQGGYGYTF
DNA: TGTGCCAGCAGCCACGGACAGGGCGGCTATGGCTACACCTTC

J: TRBJ1-4
D: TRBD1
size: once
V: TRBV11-3
CDR3: CASSPWTGGSTNEKLFF
DNA: TGTGCCAGCAGCCCCTGGACAGGGGGCTCGACTAATGAAAAACTGTTTTTT